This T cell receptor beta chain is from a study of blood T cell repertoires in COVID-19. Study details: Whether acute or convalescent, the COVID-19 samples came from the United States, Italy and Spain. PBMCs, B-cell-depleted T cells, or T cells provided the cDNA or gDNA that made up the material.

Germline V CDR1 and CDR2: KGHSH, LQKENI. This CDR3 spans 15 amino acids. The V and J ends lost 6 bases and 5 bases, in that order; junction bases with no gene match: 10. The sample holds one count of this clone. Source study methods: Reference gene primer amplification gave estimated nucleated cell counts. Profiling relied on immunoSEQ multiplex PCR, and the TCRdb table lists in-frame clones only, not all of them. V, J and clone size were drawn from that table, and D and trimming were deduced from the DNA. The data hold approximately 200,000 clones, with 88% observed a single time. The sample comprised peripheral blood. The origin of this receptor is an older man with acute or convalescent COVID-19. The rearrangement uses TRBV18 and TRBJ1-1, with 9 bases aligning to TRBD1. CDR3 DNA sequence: TGTGCCAGCTCCCATGACAGGGGGTCATCGACTGAAGCTTTCTTT. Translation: CASSHDRGSSTEAFF.